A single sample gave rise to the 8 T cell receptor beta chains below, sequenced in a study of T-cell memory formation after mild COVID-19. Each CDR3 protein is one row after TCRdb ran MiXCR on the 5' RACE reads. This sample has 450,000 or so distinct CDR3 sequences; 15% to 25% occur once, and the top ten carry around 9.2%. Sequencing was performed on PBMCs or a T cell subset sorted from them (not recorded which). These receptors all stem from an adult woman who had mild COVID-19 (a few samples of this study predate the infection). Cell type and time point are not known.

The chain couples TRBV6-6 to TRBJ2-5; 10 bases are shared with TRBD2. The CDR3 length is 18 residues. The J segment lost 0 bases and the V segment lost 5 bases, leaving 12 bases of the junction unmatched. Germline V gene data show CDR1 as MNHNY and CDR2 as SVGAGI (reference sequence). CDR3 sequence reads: CASSTPLTSGKYQETQYF. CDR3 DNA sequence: TGTGCCAGCAGTACACCTCTTACTAGCGGGAAGTACCAAGAGACCCAGTACTTC.

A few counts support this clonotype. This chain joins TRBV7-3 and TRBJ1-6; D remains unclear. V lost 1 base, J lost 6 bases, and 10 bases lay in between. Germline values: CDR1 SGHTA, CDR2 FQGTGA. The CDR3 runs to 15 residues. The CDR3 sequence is CASSLRLPLNSPLHF. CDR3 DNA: TGTGCCAGCAGCTTAAGACTTCCCCTTAATTCACCCCTCCACTTT.

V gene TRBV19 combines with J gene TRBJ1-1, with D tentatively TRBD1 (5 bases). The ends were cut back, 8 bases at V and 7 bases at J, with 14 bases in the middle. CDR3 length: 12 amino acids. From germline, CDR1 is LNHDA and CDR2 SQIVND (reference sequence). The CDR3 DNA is TGTGCCAGTCGAATTTGGGGCAATGAAGCTTTCTTT. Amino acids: CASRIWGNEAFF. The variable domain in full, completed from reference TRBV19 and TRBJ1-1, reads DGGITQSPKYLFRKEGQNVTLSCEQNLNHDAMYWYRQDPGQGLRLIYYSQIVNDFQKGDIAEGYSVSREKKESFPLTVTSAQKNPTAFYLCASRIWGNEAFFGQGTRLTVV.

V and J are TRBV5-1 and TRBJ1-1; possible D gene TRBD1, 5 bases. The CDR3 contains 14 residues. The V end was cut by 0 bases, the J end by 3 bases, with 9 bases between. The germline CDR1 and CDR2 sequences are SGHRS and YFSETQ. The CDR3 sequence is CASSLADTYTEAFF. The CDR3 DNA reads TGCGCCAGCAGCTTGGCGGACACTTACACTGAAGCTTTCTTT.

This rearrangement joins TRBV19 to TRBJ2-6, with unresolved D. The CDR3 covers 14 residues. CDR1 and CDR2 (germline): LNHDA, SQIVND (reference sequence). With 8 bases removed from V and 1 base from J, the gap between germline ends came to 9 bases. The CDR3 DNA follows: TGTGCCAGTTTGGTGACGTCTGGGGCCAACGTCCTGACTTTC. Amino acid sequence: CASLVTSGANVLTF.

The CDR3 here is CATSRVDYEQYF. CDR3 sequence (DNA): TGTGCCACCAGCAGAGTCGACTACGAGCAGTACTTC. The gene calls are TRBV15 and TRBJ2-7; no firm D call. CDR3 length: 12 residues. The ends were cut back, 1 base at V and 3 bases at J, with 4 bases in the middle. Germline V gives CDR1 LNHNV, CDR2 YYDKDF (reference sequence).

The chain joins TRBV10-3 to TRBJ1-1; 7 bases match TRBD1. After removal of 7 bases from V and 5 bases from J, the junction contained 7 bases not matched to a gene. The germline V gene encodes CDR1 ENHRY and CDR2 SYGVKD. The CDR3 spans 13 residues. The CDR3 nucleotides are TGTGCCATCAAGGGACAGAGGGAGACTGAAGCTTTCTTT. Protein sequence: CAIKGQRETEAFF.

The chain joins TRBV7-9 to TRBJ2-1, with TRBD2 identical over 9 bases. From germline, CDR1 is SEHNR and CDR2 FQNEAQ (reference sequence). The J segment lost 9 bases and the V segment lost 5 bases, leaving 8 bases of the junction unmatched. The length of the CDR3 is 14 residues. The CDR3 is CASSQGSGRAEQFF. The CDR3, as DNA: TGTGCCAGCAGCCAAGGTAGCGGGAGAGCTGAGCAGTTCTTC.